This T cell receptor (beta chain) was captured in a study of CD8 T cells in ankylosing spondylitis. TCRdb ran MiXCR on the 5' RACE reads and lists one entry per CDR3 protein. The sample has more than 650,000 distinct CDR3 sequences, approximately 10% seen once. Trimming removed 3 bases from V and 4 bases from J; junction bases left unmatched: 4. CDR3 length: 14 amino acids. The V gene's germline CDR1 is DFQATT and CDR2 SNEGSKA (reference sequence). The sample holds a few counts of this clonotype. Its antigen is unknown. General study points: Prior literature has documented some motif variants in synovial fluid and blood from reactive arthritis. Reports say disease-linked clones showed up significantly more in matched ankylosing spondylitis synovial fluid. A TCR beta motif of several highly homologous variants seemed to mark ankylosing spondylitis blood. With a CD8+ phenotype, disease-linked clones were relatively rare in peripheral blood.

This sequence originates from a male donor with ankylosing spondylitis. The chain couples TRBV20-1 to TRBJ2-1, with 9 bases that match TRBD2. Sequencing was done on a sample of blood, either unsorted or a sorted T cell fraction (not recorded which). CDR3 sequence: CSASSAGGYNEQFF. The CDR3 DNA is TGCAGTGCTAGCTCAGCGGGGGGTTACAATGAGCAGTTCTTC.